Reported below is one T cell receptor beta chain. Authors' processing steps: Reference gene primer amplification yielded estimated nucleated cell counts. Profiled with immunoSEQ multiplex PCR; TCRdb holds only in-frame clones, not every one. The V and J calls and clone size are taken from that table; D and trimming were inferred from the DNA. The profile shows more than 250,000 clones, 88% of them singletons. This sample is drawn from a study of blood T cell repertoires in COVID-19. The sequenced sample consisted of peripheral blood. This sequence was found in a woman aged 30 to 39 with COVID-19, enrolled during active disease.

The CDR3 is CASSPTGYEKLFF. The CDR3 DNA reads as TGTGCCAGCAGCCCTACAGGGTATGAAAAACTGTTTTTT. V usage is TRBV7-2 and J usage is TRBJ1-4; D may be TRBD1 (6 bases). The CDR3 is made up of 13 amino acids. Germline lookup yields CDR1 SGHTA and CDR2 FQGNSA. Trimming removed 5 bases from V and 6 bases from J, with 10 bases in between.